Shown below are 7 T cell receptor beta chains from a single sample sequenced in a study of blood T cells in healthy people across ages. A J-beta primer mix and a sample-barcoded 5' primer were used in a second PCR of about 6 to 12 cycles. Using its own MiXCR run on the 5' RACE reads, TCRdb lists one record per CDR3 protein. The table lists approximately 900,000 distinct CDR3 sequences, roughly 29% of them singletons. These records were also assigned to another study, of T cells of mothers and their children.

The sequenced sample was blood. These receptors were collected from a woman in her 40s in good health.

V and J are TRBV4-3 and TRBJ1-3, with D unresolved. The CDR3 has 16 amino acids. The V end was cut by 0 bases, the J end by 4 bases, with 13 bases between. Germline V gives CDR1 LGHNA, CDR2 YSLEER. The CDR3 DNA is TGCGCCAGCAGCCAAGATACATCGAGATCCGGAAACACCATATATTTT. Translation: CASSQDTSRSGNTIYF.

The V call is TRBV29-1, the J call TRBJ2-7; 10 bases align to TRBD2. After removal of 4 bases from V and 3 bases from J, the junction contained 6 bases not matched to a gene. CDR1 is SQVTM, CDR2 ANQGSEA, per germline. This CDR3 is 14 amino acids long. In DNA form, the CDR3 reads TGCAGCGTTGTGTTAGCGGGGGGAAACTACGAGCAGTACTTC. It translates to CSVVLAGGNYEQYF.

This clonotype was counted a few times. The chain uses TRBV7-9 and TRBJ2-3; tentative D call: TRBD1 (6 bases). The CDR3 runs 17 residues. V lost 5 bases, J lost 0 bases, and 18 bases lay in between. Germline V CDR1 and CDR2: SEHNR, FQNEAQ (reference sequence). In DNA form, the CDR3 reads TGTGCCAGCAGCGGCGACCCTCAGGGGTCTAGCACAGATACGCAGTATTTT. Amino acid sequence: CASSGDPQGSSTDTQYF.

The chain links TRBV2 to TRBJ2-2; D is unclear. V lost 8 bases and J lost 7, with 14 bases in between. The length of the CDR3 is 13 residues. Germline V CDR1 and CDR2: SNHLY, FYNNEI. The CDR3 here is CASGRQINGELFF. DNA of the CDR3: TGTGCCAGCGGGCGCCAGATCAACGGGGAGCTGTTTTTT.

This clonotype was seen many times. The junction departs from germline at one end; a sequencing error may be responsible. The V and J genes are TRBV12-3 or TRBV12-4 and TRBJ1-1; maybe TRBD1 (5 bases). The CDR3 is made up of 12 amino acids. The CDR3 nucleotides are TGCGCCAGCAGCTTCGGGGGCACTGAAGCTTTCTTT. This sequence encodes CASSFGGTEAFF.

This clonotype was counted at least ten times. The chain uses TRBV14 and TRBJ2-4; D may be TRBD1 (5 bases). The CDR3 contains 16 residues. V lost 1 base and J 3 bases, leaving 13 bases between the germline ends. Per germline, CDR1 SGHDN and CDR2 FVKESK. The CDR3 DNA reads as TGTGCCAGCAGCCAAGTTGAAGGGGTGGTCAAAAACATTCAGTACTTC. Translating gives CASSQVEGVVKNIQYF. Complete variable domain (other parts from reference TRBV14 and TRBJ2-4): EAGVTQFPSHSVIEKGQTVTLRCDPISGHDNLYWYRRVMGKEIKFLLHFVKESKQDESGMPNNRFLAERTGGTYSTLKVQPAELEDSGVYFCASSQVEGVVKNIQYFGAGTRLSVL.

The chain links TRBV20-1 to TRBJ2-7, with D unresolved. Trimming stripped 4 bases from V and 2 bases from J, with 12 bases between. The CDR3 spans 13 residues. Germline V gene data show CDR1 as DFQATT and CDR2 as SNEGSKA (reference sequence). Here the CDR3 reads CSAIGPDPYEQYF. CDR3 DNA: TGCAGTGCTATTGGCCCTGACCCCTACGAGCAGTACTTC.